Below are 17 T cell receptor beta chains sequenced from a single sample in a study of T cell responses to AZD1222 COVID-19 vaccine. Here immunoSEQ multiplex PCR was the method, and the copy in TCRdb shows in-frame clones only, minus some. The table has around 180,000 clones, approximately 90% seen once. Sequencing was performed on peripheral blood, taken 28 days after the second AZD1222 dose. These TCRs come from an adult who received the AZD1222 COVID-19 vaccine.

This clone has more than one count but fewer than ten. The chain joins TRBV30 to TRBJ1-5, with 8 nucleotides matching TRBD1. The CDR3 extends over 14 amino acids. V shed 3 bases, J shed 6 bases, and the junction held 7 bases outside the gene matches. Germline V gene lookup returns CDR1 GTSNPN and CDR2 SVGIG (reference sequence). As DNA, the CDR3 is TGTGCCTGGAGCGTCGGACAGGGTTTTCAGCCCCAGCATTTT. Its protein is CAWSVGQGFQPQHF.

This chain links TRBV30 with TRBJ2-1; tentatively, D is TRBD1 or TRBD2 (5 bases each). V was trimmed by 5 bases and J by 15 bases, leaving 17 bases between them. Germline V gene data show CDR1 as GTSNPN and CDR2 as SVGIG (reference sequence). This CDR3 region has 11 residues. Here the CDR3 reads CAWANSGRWFF. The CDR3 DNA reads TGTGCCTGGGCGAACTCGGGACGATGGTTCTTC.

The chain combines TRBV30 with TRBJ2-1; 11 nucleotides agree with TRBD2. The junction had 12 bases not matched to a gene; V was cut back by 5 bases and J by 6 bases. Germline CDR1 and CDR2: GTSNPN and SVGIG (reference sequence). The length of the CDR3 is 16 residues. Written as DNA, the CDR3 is TGTGCCTGGGGCGGTCTCGGGCTAGCGGGGGGCAATGAGCAGTTCTTC. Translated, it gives CAWGGLGLAGGNEQFF.

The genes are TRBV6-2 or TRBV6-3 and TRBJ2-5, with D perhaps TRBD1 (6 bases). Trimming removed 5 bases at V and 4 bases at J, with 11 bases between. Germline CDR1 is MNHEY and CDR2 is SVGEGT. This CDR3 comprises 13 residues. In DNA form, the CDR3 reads TGTGCCAGCAGTAGGGGGTACGGAGAGACCCAGTACTTC. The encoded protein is CASSRGYGETQYF.

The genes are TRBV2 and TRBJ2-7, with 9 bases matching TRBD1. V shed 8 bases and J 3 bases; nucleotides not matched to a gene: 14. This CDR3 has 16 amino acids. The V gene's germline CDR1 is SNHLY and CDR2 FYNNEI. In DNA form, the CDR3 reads TGTGCCAGCCCACCCCATGGGACAGGGAGGGTCTACGAGCAGTACTTC. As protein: CASPPHGTGRVYEQYF.

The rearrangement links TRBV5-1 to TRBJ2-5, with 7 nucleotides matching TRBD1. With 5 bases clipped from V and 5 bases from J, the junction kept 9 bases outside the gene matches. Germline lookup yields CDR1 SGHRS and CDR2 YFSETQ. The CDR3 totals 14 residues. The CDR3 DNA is TGCGCCAGCAGTCCACGGACAGGTCGGGAGACCCAGTACTTC. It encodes CASSPRTGRETQYF.

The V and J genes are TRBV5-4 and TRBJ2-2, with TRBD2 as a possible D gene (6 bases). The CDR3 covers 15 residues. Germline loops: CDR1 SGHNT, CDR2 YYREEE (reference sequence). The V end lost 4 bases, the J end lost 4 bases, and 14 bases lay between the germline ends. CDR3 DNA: TGTGCCAGCAGCCGCTGGGGGGACGGCACCGGGGAGCTGTTTTTT. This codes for CASSRWGDGTGELFF. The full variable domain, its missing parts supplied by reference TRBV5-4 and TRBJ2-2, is ETGVTQSPTHLIKTRGQQVTLRCSSQSGHNTVSWYQQALGQGPQFIFQYYREEENGRGNFPPRFSGLQFPNYSSELNVNALELDDSALYLCASSRWGDGTGELFFGEGSRLTVL.

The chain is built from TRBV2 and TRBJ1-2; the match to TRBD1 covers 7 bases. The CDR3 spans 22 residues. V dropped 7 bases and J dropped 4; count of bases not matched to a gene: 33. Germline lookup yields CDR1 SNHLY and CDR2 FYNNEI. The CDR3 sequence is CASINSSGILRQGRTAGYGYTF. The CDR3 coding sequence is TGTGCCAGCATAAACTCTTCAGGTATTTTAAGACAGGGACGAACGGCTGGCTATGGCTACACCTTC.

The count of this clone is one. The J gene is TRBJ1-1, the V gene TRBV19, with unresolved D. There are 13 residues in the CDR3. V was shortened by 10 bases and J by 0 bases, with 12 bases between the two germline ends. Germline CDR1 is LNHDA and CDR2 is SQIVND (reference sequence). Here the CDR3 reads CATRWGMNTEAFF. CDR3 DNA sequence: TGTGCCACCCGGTGGGGTATGAACACTGAAGCTTTCTTT. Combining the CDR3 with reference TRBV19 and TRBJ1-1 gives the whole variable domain DGGITQSPKYLFRKEGQNVTLSCEQNLNHDAMYWYRQDPGQGLRLIYYSQIVNDFQKGDIAEGYSVSREKKESFPLTVTSAQKNPTAFYLCATRWGMNTEAFFGQGTRLTVV.

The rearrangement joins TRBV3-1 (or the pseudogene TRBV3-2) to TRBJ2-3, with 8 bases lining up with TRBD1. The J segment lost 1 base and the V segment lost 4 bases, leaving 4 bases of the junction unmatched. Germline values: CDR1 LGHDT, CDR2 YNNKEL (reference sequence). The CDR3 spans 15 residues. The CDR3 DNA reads TGTGCCAGCAGCCCCGGACAGGGCCGCACAGATACGCAGTATTTT. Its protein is CASSPGQGRTDTQYF.

DNA of the CDR3: TGTGCCAGTACCGACACCGTGAGGGACCGCTATAGCAATCAGCCCCAGCATTTT. The encoded protein is CASTDTVRDRYSNQPQHF. The J gene is TRBJ1-5, the V gene TRBV19, with D possibly TRBD1 on 5 matching bases. This CDR3 spans 18 amino acids. Trimming stripped 7 bases from V and 0 bases from J, with 22 bases between. Germline-derived CDR1 and CDR2 are LNHDA and SQIVND (reference sequence).

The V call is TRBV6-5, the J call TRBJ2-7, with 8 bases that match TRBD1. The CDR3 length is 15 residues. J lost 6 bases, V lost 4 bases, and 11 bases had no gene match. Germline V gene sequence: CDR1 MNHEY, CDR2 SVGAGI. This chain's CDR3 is CASSSSRDRFREQYF. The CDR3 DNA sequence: TGTGCCAGCAGTTCCAGCCGGGACAGGTTTCGCGAGCAGTACTTC.

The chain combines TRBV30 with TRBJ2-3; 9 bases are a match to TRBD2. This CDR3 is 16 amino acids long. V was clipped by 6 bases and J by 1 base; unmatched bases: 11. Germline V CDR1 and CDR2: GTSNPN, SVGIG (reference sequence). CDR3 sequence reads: CACPVPRTSGTDTQYF. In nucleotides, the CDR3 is TGTGCCTGCCCTGTACCCCGGACTAGCGGCACAGATACGCAGTATTTT.

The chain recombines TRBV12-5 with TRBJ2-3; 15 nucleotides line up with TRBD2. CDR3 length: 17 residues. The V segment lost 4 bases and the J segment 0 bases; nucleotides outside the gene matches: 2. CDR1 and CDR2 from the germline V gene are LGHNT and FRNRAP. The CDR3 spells CASGWTSGRASTDTQYF. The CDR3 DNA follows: TGTGCTAGTGGTTGGACTAGCGGGAGGGCTAGCACAGATACGCAGTATTTT.

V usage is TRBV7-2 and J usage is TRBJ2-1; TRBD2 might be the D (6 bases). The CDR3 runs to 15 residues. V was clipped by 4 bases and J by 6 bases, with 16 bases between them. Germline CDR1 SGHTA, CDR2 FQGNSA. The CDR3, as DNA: TGTGCCAGCAGCTCCTCGGGGGTTAGGGGCAATGAGCAGTTCTTC. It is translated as CASSSSGVRGNEQFF. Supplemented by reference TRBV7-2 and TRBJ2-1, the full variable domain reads GAGVSQSPSNKVTEKGKDVELRCDPISGHTALYWYRQSLGQGLEFLIYFQGNSAPDKSGLPSDRFSAERTGGSVSTLTIQRTQQEDSAVYLCASSSSGVRGNEQFFGPGTRLTVL.

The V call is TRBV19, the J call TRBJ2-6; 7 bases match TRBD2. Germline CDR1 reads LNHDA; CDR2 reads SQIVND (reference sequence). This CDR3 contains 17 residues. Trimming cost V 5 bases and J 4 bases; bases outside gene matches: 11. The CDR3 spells CASSRTSTTLGANVLTF. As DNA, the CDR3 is TGTGCCAGTAGTCGGACTAGTACAACTCTGGGGGCCAACGTCCTGACTTTC.

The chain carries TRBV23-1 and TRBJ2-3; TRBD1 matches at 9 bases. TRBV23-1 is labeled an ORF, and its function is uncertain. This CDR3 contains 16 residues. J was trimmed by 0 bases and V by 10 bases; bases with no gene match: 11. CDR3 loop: CANPIGQGRSTDTQYF. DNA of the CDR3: TGCGCCAACCCAATAGGACAGGGGCGAAGCACAGATACGCAGTATTTT.